The rows below give T cell receptor beta chains drawn from one sample of a study of chemoradiotherapy in HPV16-positive cancers. Profiled with immunoSEQ multiplex PCR; TCRdb holds only in-frame clones, not every one. The table lists several thousand clones, roughly nine tenths of them singletons. The sample here was tumor tissue, taken from a patient who underwent chemoradiotherapy. The receptors derive from a human donor with HPV-associated anogenital cancer. Each CDR3 is given with its conserved first and last residue. D genes are given only for firm matches. The listing skips clone size in some rows; elsewhere it reads once, few, many or a size class.

clone size	V gene	J gene	D gene	CDR3 protein	CDR3 DNA
NA	TRBV14	TRBJ2-2	NA	CTGWMPGELFF	TGTACAGGGTGGATGCCCGGGGAGCTGTTTTTT
NA	TRBV28	TRBJ1-1	NA	CASSSPELRGLEAFF	TGTGCCAGCAGTTCGCCCGAACTCCGGGGGCTTGAAGCTTTCTTT
NA	TRBV6-1	TRBJ2-3	NA	CASPSAGDTQYF	TGTGCCAGTCCCAGTGCAGGGGATACGCAGTATTTT
NA	TRBV7-2	TRBJ2-2	NA	CASSLAQGRSGELFF	TGTGCCAGCAGCTTAGCTCAGGGTCGATCCGGGGAGCTGTTTTTT
NA	TRBV5-6	TRBJ2-5	NA	CASSEGGETQYF	TGTGCCAGCAGCGAGGGGGGGGAGACCCAGTACTTC
NA	TRBV5-8	TRBJ1-5	NA	CASSQGKEPQHF	TGTGCCAGCAGCCAGGGGAAAGAGCCCCAGCATTTT
NA	TRBV2	TRBJ2-7	NA	CASTRTDSYEQYF	TGTGCCAGCACTCGGACAGATTCCTACGAGCAGTACTTC
NA	TRBV11-2	TRBJ1-1	NA	CASSPTRHRTNTEAFF	TGTGCCAGCAGCCCTACCCGACACAGAACGAACACTGAAGCTTTCTTT
NA	TRBV7-7	TRBJ1-4	NA	CASSLEGGKGEKLFF	TGTGCCAGCAGCTTAGAAGGGGGGAAAGGAGAAAAACTGTTTTTT
NA	TRBV19	TRBJ1-2	NA	CASSNSVRGYTF	TGTGCCAGTAGTAACAGCGTGCGGGGCTACACCTTC
NA	TRBV30	TRBJ2-3	TRBD2	CAWTGGRVDTQYF	TGTGCCTGGACGGGAGGGCGGGTAGATACGCAGTATTTT
NA	TRBV7-2	TRBJ2-2	NA	CASSPGVGELFF	TGTGCCAGCAGCCCCGGGGTCGGGGAGCTGTTTTTT
few	TRBV6-4	TRBJ2-2	NA	CASSDGEDTGELFF	TGTGCCAGCAGTGACGGGGAGGACACCGGGGAGCTGTTTTTT
NA	TRBV10-3	TRBJ2-3	TRBD2	CAIKEFLAGVGTDTQYF	TGTGCCATCAAGGAGTTTCTAGCGGGAGTAGGTACAGATACGCAGTATTTT
NA	TRBV10-3	TRBJ2-7	TRBD1	CAISIQGQGRYEQYF	TGTGCCATCAGCATTCAGGGACAGGGACGCTACGAGCAGTACTTC
NA	TRBV5-4	TRBJ2-5	TRBD2	CASSPGTSGTQETQYF	TGTGCCAGCAGCCCCGGGACTAGCGGGACACAAGAGACCCAGTACTTC
NA	TRBV27	TRBJ2-4	TRBD2	CASKFGGTSAGIQYF	TGTGCCAGCAAATTCGGCGGGACTAGCGCGGGCATTCAGTACTTC
NA	TRBV30	TRBJ1-1	NA	CAWSIGELVPEAFF	TGTGCCTGGAGTATAGGGGAGTTGGTACCTGAAGCTTTCTTT
NA	TRBV5-6	TRBJ1-5	TRBD1	CASSFGTGSSNQPQHF	TGTGCCAGCAGCTTTGGGACAGGGAGTAGCAATCAGCCCCAGCATTTT
NA	TRBV27	TRBJ2-1	TRBD2	CASSLDRGGLAGFNEQFF	TGTGCCAGCAGTCTAGACCGCGGCGGACTAGCGGGATTCAATGAGCAGTTCTTC
NA	TRBV2	TRBJ2-3	TRBD1	CASRTGIDTQYF	TGTGCCAGCAGGACAGGGATAGATACGCAGTATTTT
NA	TRBV28	TRBJ2-5	TRBD2	CASTPSGRAQETQYF	TGTGCCAGCACCCCTAGCGGGAGGGCCCAAGAGACCCAGTACTTC
NA	TRBV28	TRBJ2-7	NA	CASSPPPDFHYEQYF	TGTGCCAGCAGTCCCCCTCCCGACTTTCACTACGAGCAGTACTTC
once	TRBV5-1	TRBJ2-7	TRBD1	CASSARDSSYEQYF	TGCGCCAGCAGCGCCCGGGACAGCTCCTACGAGCAGTACTTC
NA	TRBV27	TRBJ1-2	NA	CASSFRGSLPGGYTF	TGTGCCAGCAGTTTTCGGGGCAGCCTTCCTGGTGGCTACACCTTC
NA	TRBV5-8	TRBJ2-7	TRBD2	CASSLSGTFYEQYF	TGTGCCAGCAGCTTGAGCGGGACCTTCTACGAGCAGTACTTC
once	TRBV19	TRBJ2-7	TRBD2	CASSTTRPTSGSGYEQYF	TGTGCCAGTAGTACCACCCGCCCGACTAGCGGGAGCGGGTACGAGCAGTACTTC
NA	TRBV11-2	TRBJ1-6	NA	CASSLGGVNSPLHF	TGTGCCAGCAGCTTAGGGGGGGTGAATTCACCCCTCCACTTT
NA	TRBV11-2	TRBJ2-7	TRBD2	CASSLERAGVSSYEQYF	TGTGCCAGCAGCTTAGAACGAGCGGGGGTCAGCTCCTACGAGCAGTACTTC
NA	TRBV9	TRBJ2-5	TRBD2	CASSGPRLAGGQETQYF	TGTGCCAGCAGCGGCCCGCGACTAGCGGGGGGACAAGAGACCCAGTACTTC
few	TRBV7-6	TRBJ1-2	NA	CASSPGSVFGYTF	TGTGCCAGCAGCCCTGGATCTGTCTTTGGCTACACCTTC
NA	TRBV6-5	TRBJ1-1	TRBD1	CASSYTLRDSNTEAFF	TGTGCCAGCAGTTACACCCTACGGGACAGTAACACTGAAGCTTTCTTT